The source of this T cell receptor (beta chain) is a study of OX40 agonist ivuxolimab in advanced cancers. The wider study: Patients received the agonistic anti-OX40 (CD134) antibody ivuxolimab.

Profiling relied on immunoSEQ multiplex PCR, and the TCRdb table lists in-frame clones only, not all of them. The data contain tens of thousands of clones, around 85% of them singletons. The CDR3 runs to 15 residues. Trimming stripped 6 bases from V and 4 bases from J, with 16 bases between. Looked up from germline, CDR1 is LNHDA and CDR2 is SQIVND (reference sequence). The chain joins TRBV19 to TRBJ1-5, with D possibly being TRBD1 (6 bases). This receptor was identified in an adult with an advanced solid tumor such as melanoma, head and neck, liver or kidney cancer. This specimen consisted of CD4+ or CD8+ T cells sorted from blood, obtained in a trial of the OX40 agonist ivuxolimab. The CDR3 protein is CASRAKGGMNQPQHF. The DNA of the CDR3 is TGTGCCAGTAGGGCTAAAGGGGGGATGAATCAGCCCCAGCATTTT.